This T cell receptor (beta chain) derives from a study of T cells in Graves' hyperthyroidism and ophthalmopathy. Regarding the study as a whole: Blood also contained most expanded thyroid clonotypes above 0.001.

V was pared by 11 bases and J by 8 bases, with 24 bases between. CDR3 length: 14 amino acids. Germline-derived CDR1 and CDR2 are SGHVS and FQNEAQ. RNA transcripts gave rise to amplified TCR beta CDR3 regions. The HTBI set primed first-round TCR CDR3 RT-PCR. TCRdb called the multiplex PCR reads again in MiXCR, with one record for every CDR3 protein. There are around 660,000 distinct CDR3 sequences in the sample; 45% occur only once, and more than 7% lies in the top ten. Uncontrolled infections, other autoimmune diseases, pregnancy or lactation led to exclusion of patients. Diagnoses were established using clinical symptoms, serum thyroxine and TRAb, thyroid ultrasound and orbital computed tomography. Notes on this clonotype: Its target is unknown.

The chain employs TRBV7-8 and TRBJ1-2; a weak D match, TRBD1 (5 bases). The clonotype originates from an adult man with Graves' disease, either hyperthyroidism or ophthalmopathy (not recorded which). What was sequenced was peripheral blood or thyroid tissue (not recorded which). The CDR3 sequence is CAWSVLGRMDGYTF. In nucleotides, the CDR3 is TGTGCCTGGAGTGTACTGGGACGCATGGACGGCTACACCTTC. Using reference TRBV7-8 and TRBJ1-2 for the parts outside the CDR3, the full variable domain is GAGVSQSPRYKVAKRGQDVALRCDPISGHVSLFWYQQALGQGPEFLTYFQNEAQLDKSGLPSDRFFAERPEGSVSTLKIQRTQQEDSAVYLCAWSVLGRMDGYTFGSGTRLTVV.